This passage covers 11 T cell receptor beta chains from one sample sequenced in a study of blood T cells in healthy people across ages. The use of a sample-barcoded 5' primer and a J-beta primer mix characterized a second PCR of roughly 6 to 11 cycles. MiXCR, run by TCRdb on the 5' RACE reads, gives a single entry per CDR3 protein. The data show over a million distinct CDR3 sequences, approximately 60% seen once. Sequenced input: blood. All receptors derive from a man younger than 35 in good health.

About this clonotype: The CDR3 ends on some other residue instead of the conserved phenylalanine or tryptophan, so this is likely a read error. The chain joins TRBV29-1 to TRBJ1-1; D remains ambiguous. The CDR3 spans 12 residues. Germline V gives CDR1 SQVTM, CDR2 ANQGSEA. V was cut by 7 bases and J by 11 bases, with 20 bases left in between. The CDR3 sequence is CSADADGVQAFL. The DNA of the CDR3 is TGCAGCGCCGACGCGGACGGGGTTCAGGCTTTCCTT.

The genes are TRBV25-1 and TRBJ2-1; D perhaps matches TRBD2 (6 bases). The CDR3 spans 16 residues. Per germline, CDR1 MGHDK and CDR2 SYGVNS. V was cut by 3 bases and J by 11 bases, with 23 bases left in between. The CDR3 bases are TGTGCCAGCAGTGAGGAGTGGGAGGCAGTTCCAATGAAGCAGTTCTTC. This encodes CASSEEWEAVPMKQFF.

The chain uses TRBV2 and TRBJ1-2; possibly TRBD1 for D (6 bases). CDR3 length: 13 amino acids. Germline V lookup: CDR1 SNHLY, CDR2 FYNNEI. With 7 bases removed from V and 2 bases from J, the gap between germline ends came to 11 bases. The CDR3 nucleotides are TGTGCCAGCATTACAACAGGGAACTATGGCTACACCTTC. Protein: CASITTGNYGYTF. Combining the CDR3 with reference TRBV2 and TRBJ1-2 gives the whole variable domain EPEVTQTPSHQVTQMGQEVILRCVPISNHLYFYWYRQILGQKVEFLVSFYNNEISEKSEIFDDQFSVERPDGSNFTLKIRSTKLEDSAMYFCASITTGNYGYTFGSGTRLTVV.

The chain couples TRBV6-5 to TRBJ2-3; the D is unclear. The CDR3 consists of 14 residues. Deletions cut 5 bases from V and 5 bases from J, with 14 bases between. Germline V gene sequence: CDR1 MNHEY, CDR2 SVGAGI. This CDR3 is CASSDQVPQDTQYF. The CDR3 nucleotides are TGTGCCAGCAGTGACCAAGTTCCTCAAGATACGCAGTATTTT.

The chain recombines TRBV12-3 or TRBV12-4 with TRBJ1-5, with TRBD1 as a possible D gene (5 bases). The CDR3 loop spans 14 amino acids. V was shortened by 7 bases and J by 5 bases, with 15 bases between the two germline ends. The CDR3 region is CASTKDIAYQPQHF. CDR3 nucleotides: TGTGCCAGCACCAAGGACATAGCGTATCAGCCCCAGCATTTT.

V gene TRBV7-2 combines with J gene TRBJ1-1; D unresolved. The germline gives CDR1 SGHTA, CDR2 FQGNSA. The CDR3 runs 11 residues. V lost 8 bases and J 1 base, leaving 5 bases between the germline ends. The CDR3 protein is CASGRNTEAFF. The CDR3 DNA reads as TGTGCCAGCGGCCGGAACACTGAAGCTTTCTTT.

V gene TRBV20-1 combines with J gene TRBJ2-7; D is perhaps TRBD2 (6 bases). Trimming stripped 6 bases from V and 0 bases from J, with 21 bases between. Looked up from germline, CDR1 is DFQATT and CDR2 is SNEGSKA (reference sequence). The CDR3 runs to 16 residues. Here the CDR3 reads CSAIRPGLFSSYEQYF. CDR3 nucleotides: TGCAGTGCGATCCGGCCGGGACTGTTTTCCTCCTACGAGCAGTACTTC.

The J gene is TRBJ2-3, the V gene TRBV4-1; 10 bases fit TRBD2. Germline values: CDR1 MGHRA, CDR2 YSYEKL. This CDR3 has 17 residues. The trim removed 2 bases at V and 6 bases at J, leaving 11 bases unmatched. The CDR3 nucleotides read TGCGCCAGCAGCCAATGGTCGTCTAGCGGGAGTGTCGATACGCAGTATTTT. This codes for CASSQWSSSGSVDTQYF.

The table lists this clonotype with a few counts. The chain employs TRBV25-1 and TRBJ2-7; 7 nucleotides agree with TRBD2. CDR3 size: 14 residues. V dropped 4 bases and J dropped 0; count of bases not matched to a gene: 3. Per the germline V gene, CDR1 is MGHDK and CDR2 is SYGVNS. DNA of the CDR3: TGTGCCAGCAGTGTAGGGACTACCTCCTACGAGCAGTACTTC. Amino acid sequence: CASSVGTTSYEQYF.

This clonotype was picked up one time. The rearrangement joins TRBV7-9 to TRBJ2-5; the match to TRBD1 covers 7 bases. CDR1 is SEHNR and CDR2 is FQNEAQ in the germline V gene (reference sequence). There are 15 residues in the CDR3. Trimming removed 4 bases from V and 5 bases from J; junction bases left unmatched: 10. In nucleotides, the CDR3 is TGTGCCAGCAGCTCGAATGGACAGGTCGCTGAGACCCAGTACTTC. Amino acid sequence: CASSSNGQVAETQYF.

The V call is TRBV27, the J call TRBJ1-5, with unresolved D. The CDR3 sequence is 13 residues long. In germline, CDR1 is MNHEY, CDR2 SMNVEV (reference sequence). The V end lost 3 bases, the J end lost 5 bases, and 8 bases lay between the germline ends. CDR3 in amino acids: CASSFSRDQPQHF. The CDR3, as DNA: TGTGCCAGCAGTTTCAGTAGGGATCAGCCCCAGCATTTT.